These 18 T cell receptor beta chains were sequenced from one sample in a study of early T cells in non-severe SARS-CoV-2 infection. One entry per CDR3 protein, called by TCRdb with MiXCR from the 5' RACE reads. Of fewer than 30,000 distinct CDR3 sequences detected, 3.5% to 4.5% appear once; the ten largest clones hold approximately 4%. The material sequenced was whole blood. The receptors stem from an adult who was a healthcare worker with PCR-confirmed SARS-CoV-2 infection or an uninfected control (not recorded which).

The CDR3 DNA reads TGCAGTGCTAGAGGGACAGGGGAGCTGTTTTTT. Translated, it gives CSARGTGELFF. V gene TRBV20-1 combines with J gene TRBJ2-2, with D possibly TRBD1 on 5 matching bases. The CDR3 is made up of 11 amino acids. V lost 1 base to trimming and J lost 8 bases, with 5 bases between them. Germline-derived CDR1 and CDR2 are DFQATT and SNEGSKA (reference sequence).

As for this clonotype: This sequence may be a read error, since a much larger clone differs from it by one base. The chain recombines TRBV18 with TRBJ2-6; a weak D match, TRBD1 (5 bases). CDR1 is KGHSH, CDR2 LQKENI, per germline. The CDR3 sequence is 17 residues long. DNA of the CDR3: TGTGCCAGCTCTCCCGACAGACATAACTCTGGGGCCAACGTCCTGTCTTTC. Protein: CASSPDRHNSGANVLSF.

This clonotype was found a few times. This chain connects TRBV29-1 to TRBJ2-5; D assignment may be TRBD1 or TRBD2 (5 bases each). The CDR3 loop spans 14 amino acids. Germline CDR1 reads SQVTM; CDR2 reads ANQGSEA. V dropped 8 bases and J dropped 3 bases, with 19 bases sitting between them. Written as DNA, the CDR3 is TGCAGCTCCGGTGGGAACATGGGGGAAGAGACCCAGTACTTC. Amino acids: CSSGGNMGEETQYF.

The sample holds many counts of this clonotype. The rearrangement joins TRBV29-1 to TRBJ2-1; the D is unclear. The germline V and J ends were trimmed by 6 bases and 2 bases, with 14 bases remaining between them. Germline V gives CDR1 SQVTM, CDR2 ANQGSEA. The CDR3 runs 14 residues. CDR3 protein: CSVSTLLAYNEQFF. The CDR3 DNA reads TGCAGCGTCAGCACACTCCTCGCCTACAATGAGCAGTTCTTC.

Here the CDR3 DNA reads TGTGCCAGCAGCCCGTCTAGCGGGACAACCTACGAGCAGTACTTC. Its protein is CASSPSSGTTYEQYF. The V and J genes are TRBV7-8 and TRBJ2-7, with TRBD2 matching over 9 bases. CDR3 length equals 15 residues. Losses at the gene ends were 5 bases for V and 2 bases for J; bases not matched to a gene: 7. Germline-derived CDR1 and CDR2 are SGHVS and FQNEAQ.

This clonotype was observed many times. V and J are TRBV5-1 and TRBJ1-1, with 10 bases matching TRBD1. After removal of 2 bases from V and 0 bases from J, the junction contained 10 bases not matched to a gene. Germline lookup yields CDR1 SGHRS and CDR2 YFSETQ. The CDR3 has 18 amino acids. The CDR3 DNA reads TGCGCCAGCAGCTTTCCCGACAGGGGGCCGACGATGAACACTGAAGCTTTCTTT. Amino acid sequence: CASSFPDRGPTMNTEAFF.

This clonotype showed up many times. This rearrangement joins TRBV20-1 to TRBJ1-6; D remains unclear. This CDR3 is built from 13 residues. Per germline, CDR1 DFQATT and CDR2 SNEGSKA (reference sequence). V lost 3 bases, J lost 7 bases, and 10 bases lay in between. DNA of the CDR3: TGCAGTGCTAGGGAGCAGTCCAATTCACCCCTCCACTTT. Protein: CSAREQSNSPLHF.

This chain uses TRBV14 with TRBJ2-1; D is unresolved. The CDR3 spans 17 residues. Germline V lookup: CDR1 SGHDN, CDR2 FVKESK. V lost 0 bases and J lost 0, with 12 bases in between. The CDR3 region is CASSQDLGLSSYNEQFF. Written as DNA, the CDR3 is TGTGCCAGCAGCCAAGATTTGGGATTGAGCTCCTACAATGAGCAGTTCTTC.

This clonotype was seen many times. The gene calls are TRBV3-1 and TRBJ2-1, with TRBD2 matching 15 bases. After removal of 4 bases from V and 0 bases from J, the junction contained 10 bases not matched to a gene. Looked up from germline, CDR1 is LGHDT and CDR2 is YNNKEL (reference sequence). The CDR3 is 20 amino acids. CDR3 residues: CASSLRWGLAGGVSYNEQFF. The CDR3 DNA reads as TGTGCCAGCAGCCTCCGGTGGGGACTAGCGGGGGGCGTCTCCTACAATGAGCAGTTCTTC.

This clonotype was counted a few times. This chain joins TRBV4-2 and TRBJ2-1; 11 nucleotides match TRBD2. V shed 0 bases, J shed 10 bases, and the junction held 5 bases outside the gene matches. The CDR3 runs 15 residues. The germline V gene has CDR1 LGHNA and CDR2 YNFKEQ. In DNA, the CDR3 is TGTGCCAGCAGCCAAGATGGGACTAGCGGCAGAGAGCAGTTCTTC. Protein sequence: CASSQDGTSGREQFF.

This clonotype was recorded a few times. The rearrangement joins TRBV5-1 to TRBJ1-2, with a weak D call TRBD1 (6 bases). V was clipped by 3 bases and J by 6 bases, with 18 bases between them. CDR1 is SGHRS, CDR2 YFSETQ, per germline. The CDR3 totals 15 residues. CDR3 DNA: TGCGCCAGCAGCTCAGGGGACACGTCAAAGCATGGCTACACCTTC. Its protein product is CASSSGDTSKHGYTF.

The gene calls are TRBV5-1 and TRBJ2-1, with 8 bases identical to TRBD1. Germline assignment: CDR1 SGHRS and CDR2 YFSETQ. The CDR3 covers 15 residues. J was trimmed by 8 bases and V by 2 bases; bases with no gene match: 9. CDR3 bases: TGCGCCAGCAGCTTCCGGGACAGGTTATTCGATGAGCAGTTCTTC. It translates to CASSFRDRLFDEQFF.

The sample holds many counts of this clonotype. The rearrangement links TRBV7-9 to TRBJ2-7; D may be TRBD1 (5 bases). V lost 5 bases and J 0 bases, leaving 11 bases between the germline ends. This CDR3 has 14 amino acids. From germline, CDR1 is SEHNR and CDR2 FQNEAQ (reference sequence). CDR3 residues: CASSRQLSSYEQYF. In DNA, the CDR3 is TGTGCCAGCAGCCGACAGTTAAGCTCCTACGAGCAGTACTTC.

This clonotype was seen repeatedly, ten times or more. The chain links TRBV11-2 to TRBJ1-2, with 7 bases identical to TRBD1. J gave up 3 bases and V 3 bases, and 1 base lay outside the gene matches. This CDR3 contains 13 residues. The germline V gene has CDR1 SGHAT and CDR2 FQNNGV. CDR3 protein: CASSFTGDYGYTF. In DNA form, the CDR3 reads TGTGCCAGCAGCTTCACAGGGGACTATGGCTACACCTTC.

This clonotype was counted many times. The chain joins TRBV5-8 to TRBJ2-7; TRBD1 agrees at 12 bases. With V trimmed by 4 bases and J by 4 bases, 3 bases remained unmatched. Germline V CDR1 and CDR2: SGHTS, YDEGEE. The CDR3 consists of 14 residues. CDR3 loop: CASSRDRGRYEQYF. The DNA for the CDR3 is TGTGCCAGCAGCCGGGACAGGGGGCGGTACGAGCAGTACTTC.

The sample holds a few counts of this clonotype. This chain uses TRBV4-2 with TRBJ1-5, with a possible D match to TRBD1 (6 bases). The germline gives CDR1 LGHNA, CDR2 YNFKEQ. This CDR3 contains 13 residues. Trimming pared 1 base from V and 7 bases from J, leaving 8 bases between. The CDR3 DNA sequence: TGTGCCAGCAGCCAAGGGGGGCGGCAGCCCCAGCATTTT. It encodes CASSQGGRQPQHF.

The chain carries TRBV27 and TRBJ1-1, with a tentative D call TRBD1 (6 bases). The CDR3 runs to 14 residues. V was trimmed by 5 bases and J by 4 bases, leaving 14 bases between them. Germline CDR1 MNHEY, CDR2 SMNVEV (reference sequence). The CDR3 bases are TGTGCCAGCAGTATTACAGGGAGGACCACTGAAGCTTTCTTT. Protein sequence: CASSITGRTTEAFF.

This clonotype was detected only a few times. The chain combines TRBV12-3 or TRBV12-4 with TRBJ2-1; possibly TRBD2 for D (6 bases). V lost 6 bases and J lost 4, with 16 bases in between. The CDR3 runs 15 residues. CDR3 sequence reads: CASRPVEDYYNEQFF. The CDR3, as DNA: TGTGCCAGCAGGCCCGTAGAGGACTATTACAATGAGCAGTTCTTC.